The 12 T cell receptor beta chains below were found in one sample sequenced in a study of cytomegalovirus exposure and HLA in healthy donors. A multiplex PCR was run with 60 Vbeta primers and 13 Jbeta primers. Some clones are missing from TCRdb's copy, which holds only in-frame ones; the method was immunoSEQ multiplex PCR. Of about 200,000 clones in the sample, over 65% are singletons; the top ten hold about a sixth. Sequences were obtained from PBMCs. The receptors here all came from a man aged 40-49 years in good health and CMV-seronegative.

This sequence joins TRBV6-5 and TRBJ1-1, with 7 positions matching TRBD1. The CDR3 has 13 amino acids. Germline values: CDR1 MNHEY, CDR2 SVGAGI. The J segment lost 1 base and the V segment lost 9 bases, leaving 5 bases of the junction unmatched. The CDR3 loop reads CASMGQPNTEAFF. The CDR3, as DNA: TGTGCCAGTATGGGACAGCCGAACACTGAAGCTTTCTTT.

This chain joins TRBV7-9 and TRBJ2-1, with 8 bases identical to TRBD2. Germline V gene lookup returns CDR1 SEHNR and CDR2 FQNEAQ (reference sequence). Trimming removed 4 bases from V and 5 bases from J; junction bases left unmatched: 13. This CDR3 is built from 17 residues. The CDR3: CASSSSQTSALNNEQFF. CDR3 in DNA: TGTGCCAGCAGCTCGTCCCAGACTAGCGCTCTAAACAATGAGCAGTTCTTC. Full variable domain (remainder filled in from reference TRBV7-9 and TRBJ2-1): DTGVSQNPRHKITKRGQNVTFRCDPISEHNRLYWYRQTLGQGPEFLTYFQNEAQLEKSRLLSDRFSAERPKGSFSTLEIQRTEQGDSAMYLCASSSSQTSALNNEQFFGPGTRLTVL.

This rearrangement joins TRBV7-2 to TRBJ2-7; 7 bases align to TRBD1. Trimming at V came to 2 bases and at J to 3 bases, leaving 7 bases not matched to a gene. The CDR3 has 15 residues. CDR1 and CDR2 (germline): SGHTA, FQGNSA. CDR3 in amino acids: CASSLSGQIIYEQYF. CDR3 DNA: TGTGCCAGCAGCTTATCGGGACAGATCATCTACGAGCAGTACTTC.

This clone was recorded only once. V and J are TRBV6-5 and TRBJ1-2, with TRBD1 matching over 9 bases. This CDR3 contains 12 residues. V dropped 9 bases and J dropped 11; count of bases not matched to a gene: 10. Germline CDR1 MNHEY, CDR2 SVGAGI. This CDR3 reads CASYPGQGGYTF. The CDR3 nucleotides are TGTGCCAGTTACCCGGGACAGGGAGGATACACCTTC.

The rearrangement joins TRBV5-1 to TRBJ1-1; 8 positions agree with TRBD1. Germline trimming cut 5 bases from V and 6 bases from J; bases unmatched to any gene: 9. CDR3 length: 14 amino acids. Germline-derived CDR1 and CDR2 are SGHRS and YFSETQ. The DNA for the CDR3 is TGCGCCAGCAGAGAGAACCCAGGGGGCGCTGAAGCTTTCTTT. Encoded protein: CASRENPGGAEAFF.

This CDR3 is CASSLAQGRNTEAFF. DNA of the CDR3: TGTGCCAGCAGCTTAGCGCAGGGGAGGAACACTGAAGCTTTCTTT. This rearrangement joins TRBV7-9 to TRBJ1-1; the D gene is possibly TRBD1 (6 bases). Germline CDR1 reads SEHNR; CDR2 reads FQNEAQ (reference sequence). Trimming removed 0 bases from V and 1 base from J, with 9 bases in between. This CDR3 has 15 residues. The variable domain in full, with the rest retrieved from reference TRBV7-9 and TRBJ1-1, is DTGVSQNPRHKITKRGQNVTFRCDPISEHNRLYWYRQTLGQGPEFLTYFQNEAQLEKSRLLSDRFSAERPKGSFSTLEIQRTEQGDSAMYLCASSLAQGRNTEAFFGQGTRLTVV.

V usage is TRBV11-2 and J usage is TRBJ2-2, with 8 bases identical to TRBD2. This CDR3 is built from 16 residues. The germline V gene has CDR1 SGHAT and CDR2 FQNNGV. J lost 1 base, V lost 5 bases, and 6 bases had no gene match. The CDR3, as DNA: TGTGCCAGCAGCATGCCGGGAGGGGGGAACACCGGGGAGCTGTTTTTT. Encoded protein: CASSMPGGGNTGELFF.

The J gene is TRBJ2-7, the V gene TRBV30, with D possibly matching TRBD2 (6 bases). V lost 7 bases to trimming and J lost 6 bases, with 19 bases between them. This CDR3 spans 13 amino acids. From germline, CDR1 is GTSNPN and CDR2 SVGIG (reference sequence). The CDR3 region has the DNA TGTGCCTCACGGGGGTCAGGGTCGTCCGAGCAGTACTTC. Amino acids: CASRGSGSSEQYF.

Written as DNA, the CDR3 is TGTGCCAGCAGCTCTGCGGGACTAGCGGGCAATGAGCAGTTCTTC. It specifies CASSSAGLAGNEQFF. The chain joins TRBV7-3 to TRBJ2-1; 12 bases align to TRBD2. In germline, CDR1 is SGHTA, CDR2 FQGTGA. The CDR3 spans 15 residues. Trimming removed 4 bases from V and 6 bases from J; junction bases left unmatched: 4. Based on the CDR3 plus reference TRBV7-3 and TRBJ2-1, the full variable domain is GAGVSQTPSNKVTEKGKYVELRCDPISGHTALYWYRQSLGQGPEFLIYFQGTGAADDSGLPNDRFFAVRPEGSVSTLKIQRTERGDSAVYLCASSSAGLAGNEQFFGPGTRLTVL.

The chain recombines TRBV19 with TRBJ2-7; D might be TRBD2 (6 bases). Germline values: CDR1 LNHDA, CDR2 SQIVND (reference sequence). The length of the CDR3 is 12 residues. Trimming shortened V by 5 bases and J by 5 bases, and 10 bases separated the two germline ends. CDR3 DNA: TGTGCCAGTAGTGGAGGGTTGAACGAGCAGTACTTC. It is translated as CASSGGLNEQYF. The full variable domain, its missing parts supplied by reference TRBV19 and TRBJ2-7, is DGGITQSPKYLFRKEGQNVTLSCEQNLNHDAMYWYRQDPGQGLRLIYYSQIVNDFQKGDIAEGYSVSREKKESFPLTVTSAQKNPTAFYLCASSGGLNEQYFGPGTRLTVT.

The chain joins TRBV2 to TRBJ2-2; TRBD2 matches at 8 bases. Germline V gene sequence: CDR1 SNHLY, CDR2 FYNNEI. The CDR3 totals 16 residues. V trimming: 4 bases; J trimming: 4 bases; junction bases outside the gene matches: 8. DNA of the CDR3: TGTGCCAGCAGTGCTTCGGGAGGGGGGGGCACCGGGGAGCTGTTTTTT. This gives the protein CASSASGGGGTGELFF.

The genes are TRBV11-2 and TRBJ2-7; 7 bases line up with TRBD1. The germline V gene encodes CDR1 SGHAT and CDR2 FQNNGV. This CDR3 region has 14 residues. The junction had 11 bases not matched to a gene; V was cut back by 5 bases and J by 7 bases. The CDR3 region has the DNA TGTGCCAGCAGCCCTGACAGGGTATCCTTGGAGCAGTACTTC. Translation: CASSPDRVSLEQYF.